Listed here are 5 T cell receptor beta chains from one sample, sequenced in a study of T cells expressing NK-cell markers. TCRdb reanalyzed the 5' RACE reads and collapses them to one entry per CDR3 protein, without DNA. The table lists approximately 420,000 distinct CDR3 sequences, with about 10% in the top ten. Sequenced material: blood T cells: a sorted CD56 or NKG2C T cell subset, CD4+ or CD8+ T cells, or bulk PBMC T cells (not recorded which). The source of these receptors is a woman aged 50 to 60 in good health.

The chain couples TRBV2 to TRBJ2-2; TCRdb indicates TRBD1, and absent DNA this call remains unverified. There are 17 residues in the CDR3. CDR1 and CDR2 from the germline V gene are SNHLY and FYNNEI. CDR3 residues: CASSRSWGRLNTGELFF.

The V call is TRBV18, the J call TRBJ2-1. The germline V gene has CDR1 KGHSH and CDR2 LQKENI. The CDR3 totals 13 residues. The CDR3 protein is CASSPPVSRWQFF.

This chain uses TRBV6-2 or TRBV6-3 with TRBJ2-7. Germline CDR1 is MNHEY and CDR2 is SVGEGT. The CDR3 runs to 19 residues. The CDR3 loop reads CASSYEPTESVYPSYEQYF.

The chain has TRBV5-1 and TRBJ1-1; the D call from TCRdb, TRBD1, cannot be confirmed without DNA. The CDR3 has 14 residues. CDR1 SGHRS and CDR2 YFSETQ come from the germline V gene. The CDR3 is CASSPMSGQGMAFF.

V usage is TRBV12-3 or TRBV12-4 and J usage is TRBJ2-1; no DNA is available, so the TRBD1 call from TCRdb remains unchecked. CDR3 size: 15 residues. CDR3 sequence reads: CASRSGTGAYNEQFF.